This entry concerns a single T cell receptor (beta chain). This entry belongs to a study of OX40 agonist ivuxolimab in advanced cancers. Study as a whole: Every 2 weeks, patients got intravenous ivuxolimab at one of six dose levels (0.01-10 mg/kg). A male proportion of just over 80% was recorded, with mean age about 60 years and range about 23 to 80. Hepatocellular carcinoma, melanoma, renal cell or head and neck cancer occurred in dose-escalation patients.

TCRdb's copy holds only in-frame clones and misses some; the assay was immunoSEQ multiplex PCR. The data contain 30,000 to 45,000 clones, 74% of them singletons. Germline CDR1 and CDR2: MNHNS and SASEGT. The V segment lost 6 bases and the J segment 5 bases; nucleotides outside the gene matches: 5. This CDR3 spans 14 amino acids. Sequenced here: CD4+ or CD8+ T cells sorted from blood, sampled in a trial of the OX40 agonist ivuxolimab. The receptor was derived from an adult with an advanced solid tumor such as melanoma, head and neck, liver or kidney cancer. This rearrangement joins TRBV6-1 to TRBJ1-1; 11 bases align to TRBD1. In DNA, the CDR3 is TGTGCCAGCAGAAGGACAGGGGGCGAAACTGAAGCTTTCTTT. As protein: CASRRTGGETEAFF.